This TCR beta chain was retrieved from a study of identical twins (dated by TCRdb to the mid-2010s). The study in broad terms: To test whether fetal clonotypes persist, the study used deep sequencing on TCR alpha and beta repertoires from monozygotic twins, unrelated adults of various ages, and cord blood. Replicate twin experiments were performed at different times using different library preparation protocols to rule out contamination. Study-level results and caveats: Zero-insertion analyses could be partly confounded by invariant T cells such as MAIT and iNKT, though diverse VJ usage argued against such confounding for most clonotypes. A weaker excess of twin sharing was found in beta out-of-frame sequences because the signal-to-noise ratio was lowered by fewer shared sequences. Because the same donors could not be followed over many years, the conclusions depended on cross-sectional statistical analysis. Compared with coincidental sharing between unrelated individuals, out-of-frame TCR alpha sequences shared between twins showed an excess of sequences with low generation probability. In monozygotic twins, out-of-frame TCR alpha sharing was systematically underestimated by recombination models, although the models agreed with sharing between unrelated individuals. Fewer insertions were carried by abundant cord blood beta clonotypes, a similar but weaker trend appeared in young adult naive repertoires, and no such trend appeared in memory repertoires.

CDR1 SGHRS and CDR2 YFSETQ are derived from the germline V gene. The V end gives up 2 bases and the J end 5 bases, leaving 5 bases in the junction not matched to a gene. From the cysteine through the phenylalanine, the CDR3 covers 14 amino acids. The entry retains the CDR3 DNA only, 42 bases that are in frame from base 1. Every donor in the study was a healthy Caucasian. Using Miltenyi CD45RO+ enrichment and human naive T-cell isolation kits, memory (CD45RO+) and naive T cells were isolated from PBMC. To prepare the library, 5' RACE was applied. The sample was run on an Illumina HiSeq 2000. Template switching introduced a universal primer binding site; the final cDNA contained a unique molecular identifier, enabling accurate counting of TCR cDNA molecules. Specific primers in the conserved constant-segment region were used to synthesize first-strand cDNA for TCR alpha and beta chains. Each cDNA library was double barcoded, with a SMART-Mk sample barcode plus Illumina barcodes, to control for contamination. TruSeq adapter sequences along with Illumina sample barcodes were introduced in two successive PCR steps. Sequencing of the TCR alpha and beta cDNA libraries was done on the Illumina HiSeq platform using custom primers. Under the source paper's analysis protocol: MiGEC processed the raw reads to extract unique molecular identifiers, while MiXCR was used to determine the CDR3 positions. For each individual, recombination models were inferred using an EM algorithm with the repgenHMM and IGoR tools. Shared clonotype analysis was performed with the tcR package in R, normalizing sharing by the product of cloneset sizes. To study raw recombination without the effects of thymic and clonal selection, out-of-frame nonproductive sequences were analyzed. The public reads were reanalyzed by TCRdb: fastp trimming at Q25, MiXCR alignment, in-frame beta chains only. Here each entry gathers all rows of one CDR3 protein and keeps the most common genes and DNA. TCRdb assigned the V and J calls; the authors' analysis was not used. For this sample there are roughly 260,000 distinct CDR3 sequences; roughly an eighth appear just once. The ten top clones hold 8.8% of the sample.

This clonotype has ten or more counts. The specificity of this receptor is unknown. No quality values exist for individual bases; no much larger clone is one base distant. Sequencing input: memory (CD45RO+) T cells sorted from blood. The sample's cell subset or site label is to be understood as: CD45RO+ enriched T cells. The TCR sequence derives from a woman aged 18-29 years in good health. This receptor chain uses TRBV5-1 and TRBJ2-7; 9 junctional bases match TRBD2. The sequenced DNA: TGCGCCAGCAGCTTCCTAGCGGGAACCGACGAGCAGTACTTC. This gives the protein CASSFLAGTDEQYF.